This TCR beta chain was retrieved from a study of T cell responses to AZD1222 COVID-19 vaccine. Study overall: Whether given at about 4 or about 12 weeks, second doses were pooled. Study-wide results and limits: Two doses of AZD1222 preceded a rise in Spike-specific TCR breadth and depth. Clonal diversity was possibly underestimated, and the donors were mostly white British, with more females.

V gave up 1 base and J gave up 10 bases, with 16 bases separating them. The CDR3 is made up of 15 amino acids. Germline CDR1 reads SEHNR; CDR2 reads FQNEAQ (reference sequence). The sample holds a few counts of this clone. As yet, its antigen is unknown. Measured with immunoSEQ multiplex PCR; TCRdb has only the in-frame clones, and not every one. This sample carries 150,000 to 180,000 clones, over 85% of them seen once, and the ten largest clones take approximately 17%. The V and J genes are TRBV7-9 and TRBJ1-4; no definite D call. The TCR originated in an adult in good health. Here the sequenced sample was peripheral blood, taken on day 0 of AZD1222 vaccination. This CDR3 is CASSLEGVAEGKLFF. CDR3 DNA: TGTGCCAGCAGCTTAGAAGGCGTTGCCGAGGGAAAACTGTTTTTT.